Here is one T cell receptor (beta chain) with its context. Its antigen is currently unknown. These data belong to a study of cytomegalovirus exposure and HLA in healthy donors. Regarding the study as a whole: Earlier findings revealed that most TCR beta V segments proved productive either about 87% or about 30% of the time.

A multiplex PCR was run with 60 Vbeta primers and 13 Jbeta primers. Method: immunoSEQ multiplex PCR; TCRdb's copy keeps in-frame clones and lacks some. The data show roughly 200,000 clones, approximately 85% seen once. This TCR derives from a woman in her fifties or sixties in good health and CMV-seronegative. Sequencing input: PBMCs.

The chain's CDR3 is CASSLTGAQETQYF. CDR3 sequence (DNA): TGTGCCAGCAGCTTAACAGGGGCACAAGAGACCCAGTACTTC. This sequence joins TRBV5-6 and TRBJ2-5; 7 bases line up with TRBD1. With V trimmed by 2 bases and J by 2 bases, 3 bases remained unmatched. Germline V lookup: CDR1 SGHDT, CDR2 YYEEEE. The CDR3 has 14 amino acids.